These 28 T cell receptor beta chains were all obtained from the same sample, sequenced in a study of T cell changes during pregnancy in multiple sclerosis. Sequencing was performed with immunoSEQ multiplex PCR; in TCRdb, only in-frame clones are kept and a portion is missing. The profile shows about 45,000 clones, about 89% of them singletons. Sequenced material: CD4+ T cells from peripheral blood mononuclear cells, taken in the first trimester of pregnancy. These receptors all come from a female donor with multiple sclerosis, enrolled in a pregnancy study.

The V and J genes are TRBV2 and TRBJ2-6; possibly TRBD2 for D (5 bases). CDR1 SNHLY and CDR2 FYNNEI come from the germline V gene. V was trimmed by 5 bases and J by 4 bases, leaving 12 bases between them. CDR3 length: 15 residues. The CDR3 region is CASSNLASGANVLTF. The CDR3 bases are TGTGCCAGCAGTAATCTAGCTTCGGGGGCCAACGTCCTGACTTTC.

This clone was counted a single time. J is TRBJ2-2 and V is TRBV28, with 9 bases identical to TRBD1. This CDR3 contains 15 residues. After removal of 6 bases from V and 7 bases from J, the junction contained 9 bases not matched to a gene. Germline loops: CDR1 MDHEN, CDR2 SYDVKM. This CDR3 reads CASRRETGGGGELFF. In DNA, the CDR3 is TGTGCCAGCAGACGAGAAACAGGGGGCGGCGGGGAGCTGTTTTTT.

This rearrangement joins TRBV25-1 to TRBJ2-1, with 10 bases fitting TRBD1. Germline V gene data show CDR1 as MGHDK and CDR2 as SYGVNS. The CDR3 loop spans 17 amino acids. V lost 0 bases, J lost 9 bases, and 11 bases stayed unmatched. CDR3 nucleotide sequence: TGTGCCAGCAGTGAATATGGGGGCCGACAGGGGGCAAGTGAGCAGTTCTTC. Amino acids: CASSEYGGRQGASEQFF. The complete variable domain, with remaining parts taken from reference TRBV25-1 and TRBJ2-1, reads EADIYQTPRYLVIGTGKKITLECSQTMGHDKMYWYQQDPGMELHLIHYSYGVNSTEKGDLSSESTVSRIRTEHFPLTLESARPSHTSQYLCASSEYGGRQGASEQFFGPGTRLTVL.

V and J are TRBV5-4 and TRBJ1-5; 9 positions match TRBD1. The CDR3 is 14 residues long. V trimming: 4 bases; J trimming: 6 bases; junction bases outside the gene matches: 5. Germline V gene lookup returns CDR1 SGHNT and CDR2 YYREEE (reference sequence). The CDR3 loop is CASSVGTGSQPQHF. The CDR3 coding sequence is TGTGCCAGCAGCGTTGGGACAGGGAGTCAGCCCCAGCATTTT.

The V gene is TRBV25-1, the J gene TRBJ2-1, with D tentatively TRBD2 (6 bases). Trimming pared 1 base from V and 3 bases from J, leaving 16 bases between. Germline V gives CDR1 MGHDK, CDR2 SYGVNS. This CDR3 region has 17 residues. The CDR3 coding sequence is TGTGCCAGCAGTGAATTTGGTGGAGGCGGGAACTACAATGAGCAGTTCTTC. This sequence encodes CASSEFGGGGNYNEQFF. Supplemented by reference TRBV25-1 and TRBJ2-1, the full variable domain reads EADIYQTPRYLVIGTGKKITLECSQTMGHDKMYWYQQDPGMELHLIHYSYGVNSTEKGDLSSESTVSRIRTEHFPLTLESARPSHTSQYLCASSEFGGGGNYNEQFFGPGTRLTVL.

This chain uses TRBV28 with TRBJ1-5; 9 bases are a match to TRBD1. Germline lookup yields CDR1 MDHEN and CDR2 SYDVKM. There are 16 residues in the CDR3. J lost 4 bases, V lost 6 bases, and 10 bases had no gene match. This CDR3 is CASRLLKGQGNQPQHF. The CDR3 coding sequence is TGTGCCAGCAGATTACTAAAGGGACAGGGAAATCAGCCCCAGCATTTT.

The genes are TRBV28 and TRBJ2-7; 8 bases agree with TRBD2. With V trimmed by 10 bases and J by 3 bases, 5 bases remained unmatched. CDR1 MDHEN and CDR2 SYDVKM come from the germline V gene. This CDR3 is 12 amino acids long. In nucleotides, the CDR3 is TGTGCCACGGGGGGGTTAGTCTACGAGCAGTACTTC. It translates to CATGGLVYEQYF.

This sequence joins TRBV5-6 and TRBJ1-1; no clear D. This CDR3 contains 12 residues. Trimming cost V 1 base and J 8 bases, with 9 bases left between them. The germline gives CDR1 SGHDT, CDR2 YYEEEE. This chain's CDR3 is CASSLSDLEAFF. The DNA of the CDR3 is TGTGCCAGCAGCTTGAGCGACCTCGAAGCTTTCTTT.

This chain joins TRBV4-2 and TRBJ2-7, with 7 bases that match TRBD1. Germline V gene lookup returns CDR1 LGHNA and CDR2 YNFKEQ. After removal of 4 bases from V and 5 bases from J, the junction contained 11 bases not matched to a gene. The CDR3 is 15 residues long. The CDR3: CASSLQQGRAHEQYF. CDR3 sequence (DNA): TGTGCCAGCAGCCTTCAACAGGGGCGAGCCCACGAGCAGTACTTC.

The V and J genes are TRBV7-6 and TRBJ2-1; possibly TRBD2 for D (6 bases). Germline V gives CDR1 SGHVS, CDR2 FNYEAQ. Trimming left V 5 bases short and J 5 bases short, with 10 bases between. This CDR3 region has 13 residues. CDR3 sequence: CASSRTINNEQFF. The CDR3 bases are TGTGCCAGCAGCCGGACTATAAACAATGAGCAGTTCTTC. Filled out from reference TRBV7-6 and TRBJ2-1, the complete variable domain reads GAGVSQSPRYKVTKRGQDVALRCDPISGHVSLYWYRQALGQGPEFLTYFNYEAQQDKSGLPNDRFSAERPEGSISTLTIQRTEQRDSAMYRCASSRTINNEQFFGPGTRLTVL.

This clone is labeled as medium-sized. The V and J genes are TRBV7-2 and TRBJ2-5; 8 bases agree with TRBD1. V was pared by 5 bases and J by 2 bases, with 4 bases of the junction left unmatched. CDR1 is SGHTA and CDR2 is FQGNSA in the germline V gene. CDR3 length equals 14 residues. The CDR3 region has the DNA TGTGCCAGCAGCCCTCGGACAGGGCAAGAGACCCAGTACTTC. Protein: CASSPRTGQETQYF.

This chain connects TRBV29-1 to TRBJ2-2, with D perhaps matching TRBD1 (6 bases). The V and J ends lost 4 bases and 5 bases respectively, with 11 bases between them. CDR1 and CDR2 from the germline V gene are SQVTM and ANQGSEA. CDR3 size: 13 residues. The CDR3 nucleotides read TGCAGCGTTGGGGCAGGGGTAACCGGGGAGCTGTTTTTT. Its protein is CSVGAGVTGELFF.

The CDR3 DNA follows: TGTGCCAGCAGCTTAGACCGGGGGACAGGTAAAAATCAGCCCCAGCATTTT. Residues: CASSLDRGTGKNQPQHF. The rearrangement joins TRBV7-9 to TRBJ1-5, with TRBD1 identical over 8 bases. V shed 1 base and J 4 bases; nucleotides not matched to a gene: 9. Germline lookup yields CDR1 SEHNR and CDR2 FQNEAQ (reference sequence). The CDR3 has 17 residues.

The chain couples TRBV5-1 to TRBJ1-6; D perhaps matches TRBD1 (5 bases). Trimming removed 4 bases at V and 5 bases at J, with 16 bases between. The germline CDR1 and CDR2 sequences are SGHRS and YFSETQ. The CDR3 length is 16 residues. The CDR3 protein is CASSPGDSNNNSPLHF. Written as DNA, the CDR3 is TGCGCCAGCAGCCCAGGCGACAGTAACAATAATTCACCCCTCCACTTT.

CDR3 nucleotide sequence: TGCGCCAGCAGCCAAGGCGACAAAGCTAACTATGGCTACACCTTC. Protein: CASSQGDKANYGYTF. The chain employs TRBV4-1 and TRBJ1-2, with D uncertain. The CDR3 has 15 residues. CDR1 MGHRA and CDR2 YSYEKL come from the germline V gene. Trimming removed 1 base at V and 0 bases at J, with 9 bases between.

The genes are TRBV10-3 and TRBJ2-1, with D perhaps TRBD1 (6 bases). V lost 5 bases and J 0 bases, leaving 11 bases between the germline ends. This CDR3 contains 15 residues. CDR1 is ENHRY and CDR2 is SYGVKD in the germline V gene. The CDR3 bases are TGTGCCATCAGTTCCCAGGGGTCCTCCTACAATGAGCAGTTCTTC. This sequence encodes CAISSQGSSYNEQFF.

This chain uses TRBV5-1 with TRBJ1-5; TRBD1 is a possible D gene (6 bases). Trimming removed 0 bases from V and 8 bases from J, with 12 bases in between. The CDR3 totals 14 residues. Germline CDR1 SGHRS, CDR2 YFSETQ. As DNA, the CDR3 is TGCGCCAGCAGCTTGGCCGGGGGGCTGGAGCCCCAGCATTTT. Protein: CASSLAGGLEPQHF.

The chain uses TRBV5-4 and TRBJ1-2; 7 positions match TRBD1. The CDR3 has 15 residues. V gave up 6 bases and J gave up 8 bases; unmatched junction bases: 16. Germline values: CDR1 SGHNT, CDR2 YYREEE (reference sequence). CDR3 DNA sequence: TGTGCCAGCAATCGACAGGGATCGGCCTATGAGGGCTACACCTTC. Its protein is CASNRQGSAYEGYTF.

The chain couples TRBV28 to TRBJ1-2; 7 positions match TRBD1. Germline V lookup: CDR1 MDHEN, CDR2 SYDVKM. This CDR3 contains 14 residues. J was trimmed by 3 bases and V by 9 bases; bases with no gene match: 10. Written as DNA, the CDR3 is TGTGCCAGTGGCCAGGCCAGGGGGGACTATGGCTACACCTTC. As protein: CASGQARGDYGYTF.

The sample holds one count of this clone. This sequence joins TRBV19 and TRBJ1-1; TRBD1 matches at 9 bases. The CDR3 has 14 amino acids. V dropped 3 bases and J dropped 2; count of bases not matched to a gene: 1. Germline loops: CDR1 LNHDA, CDR2 SQIVND (reference sequence). CDR3 DNA sequence: TGTGCCAGTAGTATCACAGGGGGCAACACTGAAGCTTTCTTT. Translating it yields CASSITGGNTEAFF.

The CDR3 nucleotides are TGTGCCAGCAGCGTAGGGGGGACTAGCGGTTACAATGAGCAGTTCTTC. This encodes CASSVGGTSGYNEQFF. V is TRBV9 and J is TRBJ2-1; 11 bases line up with TRBD2. This CDR3 contains 16 residues. Germline CDR1 and CDR2: SGDLS and YYNGEE. J gave up 4 bases and V 0 bases, and 3 bases lay outside the gene matches.

In DNA form, the CDR3 reads TGTGCCAGCAGCCATGGGGAACAGGGGAGGCCGAATGAAAAACTGTTTTTT. Translating it yields CASSHGEQGRPNEKLFF. The chain employs TRBV4-2 and TRBJ1-4, with TRBD1 identical over 7 bases. V was clipped by 3 bases and J by 5 bases; unmatched bases: 12. CDR1 and CDR2 (germline): LGHNA, YNFKEQ. The CDR3 runs to 17 residues.

The chain couples TRBV9 to TRBJ1-2; TRBD1 agrees at 8 bases. The CDR3 is made up of 16 amino acids. Germline V gene data show CDR1 as SGDLS and CDR2 as YYNGEE. Losses at the gene ends were 3 bases for V and 8 bases for J; bases not matched to a gene: 15. CDR3 sequence reads: CASSARQGTTAGGYTF. The CDR3, as DNA: TGTGCCAGCAGCGCTAGACAGGGGACCACGGCCGGAGGCTACACCTTC.

This chain uses TRBV2 with TRBJ2-3, with D maybe TRBD1 (5 bases). The CDR3 covers 14 residues. The germline V gene has CDR1 SNHLY and CDR2 FYNNEI. Trimming removed 6 bases from V and 2 bases from J, with 12 bases in between. The CDR3 DNA reads as TGTGCCAGCAGCGTAACAGGCTTCACAGATACGCAGTATTTT. Encoded protein: CASSVTGFTDTQYF.

The J gene is TRBJ2-3, the V gene TRBV6-1; 10 bases are shared with TRBD2. J gave up 5 bases and V 1 base, and 9 bases lay outside the gene matches. The CDR3 length is 17 residues. Germline-derived CDR1 and CDR2 are MNHNS and SASEGT. In DNA form, the CDR3 reads TGTGCCAGCAGTGAAGTGGCTAGCGGGAGTATCAGAGATACGCAGTATTTT. It encodes CASSEVASGSIRDTQYF.

The chain joins TRBV5-6 to TRBJ2-1; D gene unclear. The CDR3 is made up of 15 amino acids. Germline V lookup: CDR1 SGHDT, CDR2 YYEEEE. Trimming cost V 1 base and J 5 bases, with 13 bases left between them. The CDR3 spells CASSLNYNTNNEQFF. The CDR3 nucleotides are TGTGCCAGCAGCTTGAATTATAACACCAACAATGAGCAGTTCTTC.

This clone showed up just once. The rearrangement uses TRBV5-5 and TRBJ1-2, with D possibly TRBD1 on 5 matching bases. The CDR3 covers 16 residues. V lost 5 bases and J 6 bases, leaving 23 bases between the germline ends. Germline-derived CDR1 and CDR2 are SGHKS and YYEKEE (reference sequence). The CDR3, as DNA: TGTGCCAGCAGTCTGCCAGGGATAAGGGGCCCCGATGGCTACACCTTC. Encoded protein: CASSLPGIRGPDGYTF.

This chain links TRBV2 with TRBJ2-3, with 11 bases identical to TRBD1. CDR1 is SNHLY, CDR2 FYNNEI, per germline. With 5 bases clipped from V and 8 bases from J, the junction kept 6 bases outside the gene matches. The CDR3 is 14 residues long. CDR3: CASSPGTGGSTQYF. The CDR3 DNA reads as TGTGCCAGCAGTCCCGGGACAGGGGGAAGTACGCAGTATTTT.